The clone carrying this T cell receptor (beta chain) was recorded many times. Its target is unknown. Out of unsorted whole blood came the blood RNA, and germline DNA was extracted as well. The sample belongs to a study of tumor-infiltrating lymphocytes in primary liver carcinoma. As for the study in general: Primary liver carcinoma in the patients was surgically resected. The study reported T1-T3 N0M0 tumors spanning 4.2 to 10 cm.

Notes on the study in general: Tumor region pairs showed greater overlap than either tumor-adjacent or tumor-blood pairs did. Tumors reached a significantly greater top-250-clone fraction than blood did (p = 0.039).

From approximately 0.5 ug of total RNA, TCR beta-specific cDNA was reverse-transcribed using a constant-region primer. For TCR beta, libraries were produced by three nested multiplex PCR rounds using slightly modified ARM-PCR. TCRdb used MiXCR to reprocess the multiplex PCR reads, holding one entry per CDR3 protein. The sample yields 300,000 to 350,000 distinct CDR3 sequences, less than 75% seen once. The specimen sequenced was peripheral blood. This TCR derives from a man between 35 and 55 years old with primary liver carcinoma and hepatitis B virus infection.

CDR3 residues: CASTRGQAHGELFF. CDR3 sequence (DNA): TGTGCCAGCACAAGGGGACAGGCGCACGGGGAGCTGTTTTTT. J is TRBJ2-2 and V is TRBV6-1; 8 positions agree with TRBD1. Germline lookup yields CDR1 MNHNS and CDR2 SASEGT. The V segment lost 7 bases and the J segment 7 bases; nucleotides outside the gene matches: 8. The CDR3 consists of 14 residues.